One TCR beta chain is described in this entry. This entry comes from a study of T cell changes during pregnancy in multiple sclerosis. Measured with immunoSEQ multiplex PCR; TCRdb has only the in-frame clones, and not every one. The table shows about 31,000 clones, with roughly 87% occurring only once. Here the sequenced sample was CD8+ T cells from peripheral blood mononuclear cells, taken before pregnancy. The receptor comes from a female donor with multiple sclerosis, enrolled in a pregnancy study.

The CDR3 is CASSVGANTEAFF. Here the CDR3 DNA reads TGTGCCAGCAGCGTAGGGGCGAACACTGAAGCTTTCTTT. The chain joins TRBV9 to TRBJ1-1; D is unresolved. Per germline, CDR1 SGDLS and CDR2 YYNGEE. There are 13 residues in the CDR3. V was pared by 0 bases and J by 1 base, with 4 bases between.